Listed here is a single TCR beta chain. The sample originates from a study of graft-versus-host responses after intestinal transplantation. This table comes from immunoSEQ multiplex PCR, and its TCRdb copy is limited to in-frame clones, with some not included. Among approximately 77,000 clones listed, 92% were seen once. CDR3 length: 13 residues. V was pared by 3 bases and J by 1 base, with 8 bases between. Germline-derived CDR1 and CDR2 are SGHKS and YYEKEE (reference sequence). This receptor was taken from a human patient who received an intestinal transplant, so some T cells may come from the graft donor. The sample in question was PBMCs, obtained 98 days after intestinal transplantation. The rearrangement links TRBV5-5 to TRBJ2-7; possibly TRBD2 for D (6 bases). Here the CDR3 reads CASSSLASYEQYF. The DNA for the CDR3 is TGTGCCAGCAGCTCCCTAGCGTCCTACGAGCAGTACTTC.